The rows below give T cell receptor beta chains drawn from one sample of a study of T cells after yellow fever vaccination. TCRdb re-called the 5' RACE reads through MiXCR, storing one row per CDR3 protein. This sample has over 300,000 distinct CDR3 sequences, with approximately 4% found just once. Sequenced material: PBMCs, taken 5 days after the yellow fever booster vaccination. These receptors came from a man aged 18 to 29 who received the YFV17D yellow fever vaccine. Both conserved end residues are part of each CDR3. The order of the fields is V gene, clone size, D gene, CDR3 length, J gene, CDR3 DNA, CDR3 protein. The D gene is left open where the match is weak. Size tells how often a clone was seen (once, few, many) or the class of an expanded clone, and some rows leave it out.

TRBV12-3/TRBV12-4	NA	NA	15	TRBJ1-5	TGTGCCAGCCTTCGGACATCAGGCAGCAATCAGCCCCAGCATTTT	CASLRTSGSNQPQHF
TRBV20-1	few	NA	15	TRBJ1-6	TGCAGTGCTAGAGAGGGTCGACAGTTTAATTCACCCCTCCACTTT	CSAREGRQFNSPLHF
TRBV7-2	NA	TRBD1	18	TRBJ1-5	TGTGCCAGCAGCCCGGACAGGGGATTGGGATATAGCAATCAGCCCCAGCATTTT	CASSPDRGLGYSNQPQHF
TRBV18	many	NA	13	TRBJ2-7	TGTGCCAGCTCACCGAATTGGGGGGTCGAGCAGTACTTC	CASSPNWGVEQYF
TRBV4-2	NA	TRBD1	15	TRBJ2-5	TGTGCCAGCAGCCATGGGACAGGGGTGGCGGAGACCCAGTACTTC	CASSHGTGVAETQYF
TRBV29-1	many	TRBD1	16	TRBJ2-2	TGCAGCGTTGAAGAATTGGGGACAGGGAGCACCGGGGAGCTGTTTTTT	CSVEELGTGSTGELFF
TRBV2	many	NA	15	TRBJ2-5	TGTGCCAGCAACCTTGCCCGGTCATACCAAGAGACCCAGTACTTC	CASNLARSYQETQYF
TRBV4-2	many	NA	14	TRBJ1-2	TGTGCCAGCAGCCAAGAGGGGGGGGAATATGGCTACACCTTC	CASSQEGGEYGYTF
TRBV7-9	NA	NA	15	TRBJ1-5	TGTGCCAGCAGCTCGGGGGGCACGGGCAATCAGCCCCAGCATTTT	CASSSGGTGNQPQHF
TRBV6-2/TRBV6-3	NA	NA	14	TRBJ1-1	TGTGCCAGCAGTTCTGGACTGAGGAACACTGAAGCTTTCTTT	CASSSGLRNTEAFF
TRBV5-1	NA	NA	16	TRBJ2-2	TGCGCCAGCAGTCCACTAGCCACGGGGAACACCGGGGAGCTGTTTTTT	CASSPLATGNTGELFF
TRBV5-6	NA	NA	12	TRBJ2-3	TGTGCCAGCAGCCCACAGGGAAATACGCAGTATTTT	CASSPQGNTQYF
TRBV30	few	TRBD2	15	TRBJ2-3	TGTGCCTGGAGTGTACTAGCGGGGGCCGGGGATACGCAGTATTTT	CAWSVLAGAGDTQYF
TRBV6-6	NA	NA	12	TRBJ2-1	TGTGCCAGCAGTCCAGCCGTACATGAGCAGTTCTTC	CASSPAVHEQFF
TRBV20-1	NA	TRBD1	13	TRBJ2-7	TGCAGTGCGAAGACAGGGGGACCCTACGAGCAGTACTTC	CSAKTGGPYEQYF
TRBV9	many	NA	13	TRBJ2-2	TGTGCCAGCAGCGATGACCTTAGTTGGGAGCTGTTTTTT	CASSDDLSWELFF
TRBV5-5	many	TRBD1	14	TRBJ2-7	TGTGCCAGCAGCTCAACGGGACAGGCCTACGAGCAGTACTTC	CASSSTGQAYEQYF